These T cell receptor beta chains were read from a single sample in a study of blood T cell repertoires in COVID-19. Some clones are missing from TCRdb's copy, which holds only in-frame ones; the method was immunoSEQ multiplex PCR. The profile covers around 160,000 clones, with roughly 90% appearing a single time and roughly 1.2% taken by the ten largest. Material for sequencing was PBMCs or T cells enriched from blood (not recorded which). The source is a woman in her twenties or thirties with acute COVID-19. Both conserved end residues are part of each CDR3. The D gene is left open where the match is weak. Only part of the rows carry a size: once, few, many, or a class if the clone is expanded.

CDR3 DNA: TGTGCCAGCAGCTTGCAGGGGGGTAGCGAGACCCAGTACTTC
CDR3 protein: CASSLQGGSETQYF
J gene: TRBJ2-5
CDR3 length: 14
clone size: -
D gene: -
V gene: TRBV7-9

CDR3 DNA: TGTGCCTGGGGGGACAGGGGGCGAATCTCTGGCTACACCTTC
CDR3 protein: CAWGDRGRISGYTF
J gene: TRBJ1-2
CDR3 length: 14
clone size: -
D gene: TRBD1
V gene: TRBV30

CDR3 DNA: TGTGCCAGCAGCTTTGGAGAGGGCAATGAGCAGTTCTTC
CDR3 protein: CASSFGEGNEQFF
J gene: TRBJ2-1
CDR3 length: 13
clone size: -
D gene: -
V gene: TRBV7-3

CDR3 DNA: TGTGCCTGGAGTGTACTTGCGGGAGGTTCACAGTTCTTC
CDR3 protein: CAWSVLAGGSQFF
J gene: TRBJ2-1
CDR3 length: 13
clone size: few
D gene: TRBD2
V gene: TRBV30

CDR3 DNA: TGTGCCCGCAGTTTGCGGGGGGGGGCCCCCGGGGAGCTGTTTTTT
CDR3 protein: CARSLRGGAPGELFF
J gene: TRBJ2-2
CDR3 length: 15
clone size: -
D gene: TRBD2
V gene: TRBV28

CDR3 DNA: TGTGCCTGGGGAGAATCAGGGGTTGGGAATGGCTACACCTTC
CDR3 protein: CAWGESGVGNGYTF
J gene: TRBJ1-2
CDR3 length: 14
clone size: -
D gene: -
V gene: TRBV30

CDR3 DNA: TGCAGCGTGGGACAGGGCTCCTACGAGCAGTACTTC
CDR3 protein: CSVGQGSYEQYF
J gene: TRBJ2-7
CDR3 length: 12
clone size: -
D gene: TRBD1
V gene: TRBV29-1

CDR3 DNA: TGTGCCAGCAGCTTAAGGCCGGGCAGGGGCTATGGCTACACCTTC
CDR3 protein: CASSLRPGRGYGYTF
J gene: TRBJ1-2
CDR3 length: 15
clone size: -
D gene: -
V gene: TRBV7-3

CDR3 DNA: TGTGCCAGCAGCCCGAGGGACAGGGGGAACACTGAAGCTTTCTTT
CDR3 protein: CASSPRDRGNTEAFF
J gene: TRBJ1-1
CDR3 length: 15
clone size: -
D gene: TRBD1
V gene: TRBV5-4

CDR3 DNA: TGTGCCAGCAGGAGGGGACTAGCGGGTTCCAATGAGCAGTTCTTC
CDR3 protein: CASRRGLAGSNEQFF
J gene: TRBJ2-1
CDR3 length: 15
clone size: -
D gene: TRBD2
V gene: TRBV28

CDR3 DNA: TGTGCCAGCAGCCAGCACGGCGAGGGTGGAGCAAGAGATACGCAGTATTTT
CDR3 protein: CASSQHGEGGARDTQYF
J gene: TRBJ2-3
CDR3 length: 17
clone size: -
D gene: -
V gene: TRBV4-2

CDR3 DNA: TGTGCCATCAGGACAGGGGGCGCGACTGAAGCTTTCTTT
CDR3 protein: CAIRTGGATEAFF
J gene: TRBJ1-1
CDR3 length: 13
clone size: -
D gene: TRBD1
V gene: TRBV10-3

CDR3 DNA: TGTGCCTGGGGTGAACAGGGGAACACTGAAGCTTTCTTT
CDR3 protein: CAWGEQGNTEAFF
J gene: TRBJ1-1
CDR3 length: 13
clone size: few
D gene: -
V gene: TRBV30

CDR3 DNA: TGTGCCAGCAGTAATCCTGGGGGGGGTGAAGCTTTCTTT
CDR3 protein: CASSNPGGGEAFF
J gene: TRBJ1-1
CDR3 length: 13
clone size: -
D gene: -
V gene: TRBV27

CDR3 DNA: TGTGCCAGCAGCTTGTTTAGTAGCACTGAAGCTTTCTTT
CDR3 protein: CASSLFSSTEAFF
J gene: TRBJ1-1
CDR3 length: 13
clone size: -
D gene: -
V gene: TRBV5-6

CDR3 DNA: TGTGCCTTCTCCGGAGGGTGGGATTCACCCCTCCACTTT
CDR3 protein: CAFSGGWDSPLHF
J gene: TRBJ1-6
CDR3 length: 13
clone size: -
D gene: -
V gene: TRBV6-5

CDR3 DNA: TGTGCCAGCAGCCCCAGCGCGGCTCTCTATAATTCACCCCTCCACTTT
CDR3 protein: CASSPSAALYNSPLHF
J gene: TRBJ1-6
CDR3 length: 16
clone size: -
D gene: -
V gene: TRBV27

CDR3 DNA: TGTGCCAGCAGCTCATCTGGGAATAGCGGGAGCGAGCAGTACTTC
CDR3 protein: CASSSSGNSGSEQYF
J gene: TRBJ2-7
CDR3 length: 15
clone size: -
D gene: TRBD2
V gene: TRBV5-6

CDR3 DNA: TGTGCCAGCGAAGAAAGCAGCGGAACTGAAGCTTTCTTT
CDR3 protein: CASEESSGTEAFF
J gene: TRBJ1-1
CDR3 length: 13
clone size: -
D gene: -
V gene: TRBV9

CDR3 DNA: TGTGCCAGCAGTGAATACTACAGGAACACCGGGGAGCTGTTTTTT
CDR3 protein: CASSEYYRNTGELFF
J gene: TRBJ2-2
CDR3 length: 15
clone size: -
D gene: -
V gene: TRBV25-1

CDR3 DNA: TGTGCCTGGGACAGGGAAAGCCACAATGAGCAGTTCTTC
CDR3 protein: CAWDRESHNEQFF
J gene: TRBJ2-1
CDR3 length: 13
clone size: -
D gene: TRBD1
V gene: TRBV30

CDR3 DNA: TGTGCCTGGAGTGCCTTTTCCCCAGGGGGTAAAGAGACCCAGTACTTC
CDR3 protein: CAWSAFSPGGKETQYF
J gene: TRBJ2-5
CDR3 length: 16
clone size: -
D gene: TRBD1
V gene: TRBV30

CDR3 DNA: TGTGCCAGCAGTTTTACAGGGGCCGGAGAGACCCAGTACTTC
CDR3 protein: CASSFTGAGETQYF
J gene: TRBJ2-5
CDR3 length: 14
clone size: -
D gene: TRBD1
V gene: TRBV28

CDR3 DNA: TGTGCCAGCAGCTCGGGACAGGGGGGATCCTACGAGCAGTACTTC
CDR3 protein: CASSSGQGGSYEQYF
J gene: TRBJ2-7
CDR3 length: 15
clone size: -
D gene: TRBD1
V gene: TRBV11-3

CDR3 DNA: TGTGCCAGCAGCGACAGGGCGGACGTGACCCAGTACTTC
CDR3 protein: CASSDRADVTQYF
J gene: TRBJ2-5
CDR3 length: 13
clone size: -
D gene: TRBD1
V gene: TRBV28

CDR3 DNA: TGTGCCAGCAGTCCCCTCAGGGCGAGCTCCTATAATTCACCCCTCCACTTT
CDR3 protein: CASSPLRASSYNSPLHF
J gene: TRBJ1-6
CDR3 length: 17
clone size: -
D gene: -
V gene: TRBV27

CDR3 DNA: TGCGCCAGCAGCTTACAAGGGAGGGAGACCCAGTACTTC
CDR3 protein: CASSLQGRETQYF
J gene: TRBJ2-5
CDR3 length: 13
clone size: few
D gene: -
V gene: TRBV5-1

CDR3 DNA: TGTGCCAGCAGTTCGGGGACTCTTAGCACAGATACGCAGTATTTT
CDR3 protein: CASSSGTLSTDTQYF
J gene: TRBJ2-3
CDR3 length: 15
clone size: -
D gene: -
V gene: TRBV27

CDR3 DNA: TGTGCCAGCAGTTTCGTAGCGGCTTCTAGCACAGATACGCAGTATTTT
CDR3 protein: CASSFVAASSTDTQYF
J gene: TRBJ2-3
CDR3 length: 16
clone size: -
D gene: -
V gene: TRBV27

CDR3 DNA: TGTGCCAGCAGTTTTGCTATGAACACTGAAGCTTTCTTT
CDR3 protein: CASSFAMNTEAFF
J gene: TRBJ1-1
CDR3 length: 13
clone size: -
D gene: -
V gene: TRBV28

CDR3 DNA: TGTGCCTGGAGGACAGGGGGAGGCATGAACACTGAAGCTTTCTTT
CDR3 protein: CAWRTGGGMNTEAFF
J gene: TRBJ1-1
CDR3 length: 15
clone size: -
D gene: TRBD1
V gene: TRBV30

CDR3 DNA: TGTGCCAGCTCACCAGATCGTGGCGGGAGAAACAATGAGCAGTTCTTC
CDR3 protein: CASSPDRGGRNNEQFF
J gene: TRBJ2-1
CDR3 length: 16
clone size: -
D gene: TRBD2
V gene: TRBV18

CDR3 DNA: TGTGCCAGCAGTTACGTTAGAAGCGGGAGTAATTCCTACGAGCAGTACTTC
CDR3 protein: CASSYVRSGSNSYEQYF
J gene: TRBJ2-7
CDR3 length: 17
clone size: -
D gene: TRBD2
V gene: TRBV6-2/TRBV6-3

CDR3 DNA: TGTGCCAGCAGTTTGGGCGCGGAGGGGAACTCTGGAAACACCATATATTTT
CDR3 protein: CASSLGAEGNSGNTIYF
J gene: TRBJ1-3
CDR3 length: 17
clone size: -
D gene: -
V gene: TRBV28

CDR3 DNA: TGTGCCAGCAGTTACTCAGGTCTCCTGGGACAGGCGTACACCTTC
CDR3 protein: CASSYSGLLGQAYTF
J gene: TRBJ1-2
CDR3 length: 15
clone size: -
D gene: TRBD1
V gene: TRBV6-5

CDR3 DNA: TGCGCCAGCAGCCTTACAGGGGGGAGCAATCAGCCCCAGCATTTT
CDR3 protein: CASSLTGGSNQPQHF
J gene: TRBJ1-5
CDR3 length: 15
clone size: -
D gene: TRBD1
V gene: TRBV4-3

CDR3 DNA: TGTGCCAGCACCGTAGGGGACACAGGGTTTAACTATGGCTACACCTTC
CDR3 protein: CASTVGDTGFNYGYTF
J gene: TRBJ1-2
CDR3 length: 16
clone size: -
D gene: -
V gene: TRBV28

CDR3 DNA: TGTGCCAGCAGTTTAAGCGCGACAGGGGGCTGGTACGAGCAGTACTTC
CDR3 protein: CASSLSATGGWYEQYF
J gene: TRBJ2-7
CDR3 length: 16
clone size: -
D gene: TRBD1
V gene: TRBV28

CDR3 DNA: TGTGCCAGCAGTTTTCTGGATACTGAGCGTGAAAAACTGTTTTTT
CDR3 protein: CASSFLDTEREKLFF
J gene: TRBJ1-4
CDR3 length: 15
clone size: -
D gene: -
V gene: TRBV27

CDR3 DNA: TGTGCCAGCAGCTCAATAGAGGACACAGCTTACGAGCAGTACTTC
CDR3 protein: CASSSIEDTAYEQYF
J gene: TRBJ2-7
CDR3 length: 15
clone size: -
D gene: -
V gene: TRBV7-8

CDR3 DNA: TGCGCCAGCAGCTGGGGACAGGGGGATCAGCCCCAGCATTTT
CDR3 protein: CASSWGQGDQPQHF
J gene: TRBJ1-5
CDR3 length: 14
clone size: -
D gene: TRBD1
V gene: TRBV5-1

CDR3 DNA: TGTGCCAGCAGTTTATCAACGGGGGTCTGGGAAAATGAGCAGTTCTTC
CDR3 protein: CASSLSTGVWENEQFF
J gene: TRBJ2-1
CDR3 length: 16
clone size: -
D gene: -
V gene: TRBV28

CDR3 DNA: TGTGCCAGCAGAAAAGACAGGGGCAATCAGCCCCAGCATTTT
CDR3 protein: CASRKDRGNQPQHF
J gene: TRBJ1-5
CDR3 length: 14
clone size: few
D gene: TRBD1
V gene: TRBV28

CDR3 DNA: TGTGCCAGCAGCTTAATGGGAGCTGGAAACACCATATATTTT
CDR3 protein: CASSLMGAGNTIYF
J gene: TRBJ1-3
CDR3 length: 14
clone size: -
D gene: -
V gene: TRBV7-2

CDR3 DNA: TGTGCCAGCTCCCAAGGACAGGGCAACACCGGAAACACCATATATTTT
CDR3 protein: CASSQGQGNTGNTIYF
J gene: TRBJ1-3
CDR3 length: 16
clone size: -
D gene: TRBD1
V gene: TRBV18

CDR3 DNA: TGTGCCAGCAGCGAAACACCAGGGGCTTCCAGCACAGATACGCAGTATTTT
CDR3 protein: CASSETPGASSTDTQYF
J gene: TRBJ2-3
CDR3 length: 17
clone size: once
D gene: -
V gene: TRBV5-4

CDR3 DNA: TGTGCCAGCAGCTTGGAATATACAGATGGCTACACCTTC
CDR3 protein: CASSLEYTDGYTF
J gene: TRBJ1-2
CDR3 length: 13
clone size: -
D gene: -
V gene: TRBV5-4

CDR3 DNA: TGTGCCAGCAGGCCCAGGGGCGTTGGGGCCAACGTCCTGACTTTC
CDR3 protein: CASRPRGVGANVLTF
J gene: TRBJ2-6
CDR3 length: 15
clone size: -
D gene: -
V gene: TRBV21-1

CDR3 DNA: TGTGCCTGGAGTGCCCACCCCGGGACAGGGGATCTCATGAACACTGAAGCTTTCTTT
CDR3 protein: CAWSAHPGTGDLMNTEAFF
J gene: TRBJ1-1
CDR3 length: 19
clone size: few
D gene: TRBD1
V gene: TRBV30

CDR3 DNA: TGTGCCAGCAGTTGGCAACTAGTACCTGATACGCAGTATTTT
CDR3 protein: CASSWQLVPDTQYF
J gene: TRBJ2-3
CDR3 length: 14
clone size: once
D gene: -
V gene: TRBV27

CDR3 DNA: TGCGCCAGCAGCCTTGGACTAGCGGCGAACACCGGGGAGCTGTTTTTT
CDR3 protein: CASSLGLAANTGELFF
J gene: TRBJ2-2
CDR3 length: 16
clone size: -
D gene: TRBD2
V gene: TRBV4-3

CDR3 DNA: TGTGCCAGCAGTCCCGGACAGGGTGGGAACACTGAAGCTTTCTTT
CDR3 protein: CASSPGQGGNTEAFF
J gene: TRBJ1-1
CDR3 length: 15
clone size: -
D gene: TRBD1
V gene: TRBV28

CDR3 DNA: TGTGCCAGTAGTCTGACCGGGACAGGGGGCCGTAGGGGCTACACCTTC
CDR3 protein: CASSLTGTGGRRGYTF
J gene: TRBJ1-2
CDR3 length: 16
clone size: -
D gene: TRBD1
V gene: TRBV19